This T cell receptor beta chain comes out of a study of T cell repertoires in cytomegalovirus infection. TCRdb re-analysed the reads in MiXCR, keeping a single row per CDR3 protein. This table has about 400,000 distinct CDR3 sequences, roughly 18% appearing once. The receptor was isolated from a human donor in good health (CMV status not recorded). Some clones in this sample may be carry-over from other donors' samples. The sequenced material came from PBMCs.

In DNA form, the CDR3 reads TGTGCCAGCAGTTACTCCCCCGGGTCAGCAGAGACCCAGTACTTC. It translates to CASSYSPGSAETQYF. The V gene is TRBV6-6, the J gene TRBJ2-5, with D uncertain. Germline assignment: CDR1 MNHNY and CDR2 SVGAGI (reference sequence). This CDR3 has 15 amino acids. Trimming left V 0 bases short and J 4 bases short, with 12 bases between.